Following are 3 T cell receptor beta chains from one sample sequenced in a study of blood T cell repertoires in COVID-19. The assay was immunoSEQ multiplex PCR, and TCRdb's table has in-frame clones only and misses some. The table records some 200,000 clones, about 86% of them present only once. Input material: peripheral blood. These receptors came from a woman aged 65 to 85 with COVID-19, enrolled during active disease.

The chain carries TRBV29-1 and TRBJ2-1, with 7 bases identical to TRBD1. V dropped 3 bases and J dropped 8; count of bases not matched to a gene: 13. Germline values: CDR1 SQVTM, CDR2 ANQGSEA. The CDR3 has 15 residues. The CDR3 bases are TGCAGCGTTGATGGTTGGACAGGAAAGTTGGATGAGCAGTTCTTC. Amino acid sequence: CSVDGWTGKLDEQFF.

The rearrangement links TRBV4-2 to TRBJ2-7; a weak D match, TRBD2 (5 bases). The V gene lost 0 bases and the J gene lost 0 bases, with 12 bases spanning the gap. CDR1 and CDR2 from the germline V gene are LGHNA and YNFKEQ. This CDR3 region has 16 residues. CDR3 in amino acids: CASSQDGSGSSYEQYF. Here the CDR3 DNA reads TGTGCCAGCAGCCAAGATGGCAGCGGTAGCTCCTACGAGCAGTACTTC.

V is TRBV30 and J is TRBJ1-1; D might be TRBD1 (5 bases). The V gene's germline CDR1 is GTSNPN and CDR2 SVGIG (reference sequence). The ends were cut back, 1 base at V and 1 base at J, with 13 bases in the middle. This CDR3 has 15 residues. The CDR3 region is CAWSGSGRENTEAFF. The CDR3 nucleotides read TGTGCCTGGAGTGGGAGTGGCAGGGAGAACACTGAAGCTTTCTTT.